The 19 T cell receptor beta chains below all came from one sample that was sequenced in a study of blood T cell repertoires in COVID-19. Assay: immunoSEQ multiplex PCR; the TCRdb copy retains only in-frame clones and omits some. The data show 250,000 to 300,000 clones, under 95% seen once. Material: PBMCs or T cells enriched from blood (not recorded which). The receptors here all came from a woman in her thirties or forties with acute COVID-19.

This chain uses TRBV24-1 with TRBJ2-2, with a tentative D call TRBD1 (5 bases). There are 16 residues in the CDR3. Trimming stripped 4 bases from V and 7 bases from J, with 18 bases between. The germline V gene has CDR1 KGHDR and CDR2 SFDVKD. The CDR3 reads CATSDPARDGVGELFF. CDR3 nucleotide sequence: TGTGCCACCAGTGACCCCGCCAGGGATGGGGTCGGGGAGCTGTTTTTT.

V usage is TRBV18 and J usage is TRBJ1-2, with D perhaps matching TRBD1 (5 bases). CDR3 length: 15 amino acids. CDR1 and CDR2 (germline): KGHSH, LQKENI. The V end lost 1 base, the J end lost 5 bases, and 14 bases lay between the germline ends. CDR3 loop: CASSPHAGPSYGYTF. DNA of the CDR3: TGTGCCAGCTCACCACATGCAGGGCCGTCATATGGCTACACCTTC.

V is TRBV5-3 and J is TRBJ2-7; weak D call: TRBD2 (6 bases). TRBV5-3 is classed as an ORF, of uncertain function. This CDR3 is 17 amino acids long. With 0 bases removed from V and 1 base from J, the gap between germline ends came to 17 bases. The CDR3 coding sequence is TGTGCCAGAAGCTTGGAACAGCGGGCGGCCCGGTCCTACGAGCAGTACTTC. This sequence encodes CARSLEQRAARSYEQYF.

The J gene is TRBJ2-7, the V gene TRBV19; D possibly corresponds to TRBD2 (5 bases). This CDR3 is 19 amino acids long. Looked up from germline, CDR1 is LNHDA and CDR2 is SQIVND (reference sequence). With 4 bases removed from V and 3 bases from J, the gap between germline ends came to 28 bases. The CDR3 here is CASSKTPGFSSNWDYEQYF. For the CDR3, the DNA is TGTGCCAGTAGTAAAACTCCGGGATTCTCTTCAAATTGGGACTACGAGCAGTACTTC.

CDR3 DNA sequence: TGTGCCAGCTCACCACCGAACAGCATGAACACTGAAGCTTTCTTT. Translating gives CASSPPNSMNTEAFF. V gene TRBV18 combines with J gene TRBJ1-1, with unresolved D. V was shortened by 0 bases and J by 0 bases, with 8 bases between the two germline ends. The CDR3 totals 15 residues. Looked up from germline, CDR1 is KGHSH and CDR2 is LQKENI.

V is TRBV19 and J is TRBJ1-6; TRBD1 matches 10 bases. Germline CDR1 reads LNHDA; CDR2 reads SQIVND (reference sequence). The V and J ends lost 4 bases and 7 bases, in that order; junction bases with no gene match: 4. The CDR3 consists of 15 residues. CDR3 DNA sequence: TGTGCCAGTAGTACTCGGGGACAGGGGAATTCACCCCTCCACTTT. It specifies CASSTRGQGNSPLHF. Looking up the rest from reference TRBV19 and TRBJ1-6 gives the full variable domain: DGGITQSPKYLFRKEGQNVTLSCEQNLNHDAMYWYRQDPGQGLRLIYYSQIVNDFQKGDIAEGYSVSREKKESFPLTVTSAQKNPTAFYLCASSTRGQGNSPLHFGNGTRLTVT.

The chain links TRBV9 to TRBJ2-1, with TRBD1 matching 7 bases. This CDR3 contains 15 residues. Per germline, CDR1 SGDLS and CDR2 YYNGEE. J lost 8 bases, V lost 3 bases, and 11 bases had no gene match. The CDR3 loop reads CASSADSGQFDEQFF. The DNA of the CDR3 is TGTGCCAGCAGCGCCGACTCGGGACAGTTTGATGAGCAGTTCTTC.

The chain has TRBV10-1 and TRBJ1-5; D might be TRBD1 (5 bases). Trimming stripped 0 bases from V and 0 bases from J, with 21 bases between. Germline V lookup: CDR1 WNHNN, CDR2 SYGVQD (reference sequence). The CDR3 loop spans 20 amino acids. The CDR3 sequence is CASSESGEEPGGYSNQPQHF. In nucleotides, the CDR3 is TGCGCCAGCAGTGAGTCCGGCGAGGAACCCGGGGGTTATAGCAATCAGCCCCAGCATTTT.

The CDR3 DNA sequence: TGTGCCAGCAGCTTGGGGTCTACGGGACAGCCCCAGCATTTT. Its protein product is CASSLGSTGQPQHF. The V call is TRBV5-6, the J call TRBJ1-5, with D unresolved. Germline V gives CDR1 SGHDT, CDR2 YYEEEE. Trimming removed 0 bases at V and 7 bases at J, with 11 bases between. The CDR3 has 14 residues.

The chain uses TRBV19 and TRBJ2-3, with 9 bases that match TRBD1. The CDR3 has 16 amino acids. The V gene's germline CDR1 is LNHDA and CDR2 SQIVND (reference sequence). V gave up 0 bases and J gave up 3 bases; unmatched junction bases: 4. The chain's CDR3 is CASSIDVTGGTDTQYF. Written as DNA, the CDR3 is TGTGCCAGTAGTATAGATGTGACAGGGGGAACAGATACGCAGTATTTT.

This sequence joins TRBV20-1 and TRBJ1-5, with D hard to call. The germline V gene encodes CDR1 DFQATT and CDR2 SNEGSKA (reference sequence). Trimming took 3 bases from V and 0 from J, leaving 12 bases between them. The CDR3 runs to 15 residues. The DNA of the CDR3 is TGCAGTGCTAGTGTCAGACAATATAGCAATCAGCCCCAGCATTTT. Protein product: CSASVRQYSNQPQHF.

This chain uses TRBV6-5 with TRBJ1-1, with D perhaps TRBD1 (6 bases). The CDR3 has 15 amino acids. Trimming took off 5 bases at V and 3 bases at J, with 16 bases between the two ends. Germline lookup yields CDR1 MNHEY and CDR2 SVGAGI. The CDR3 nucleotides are TGTGCCAGCAGTCGGGGGGCTGGAAGGGACACTGAAGCTTTCTTT. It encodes CASSRGAGRDTEAFF.

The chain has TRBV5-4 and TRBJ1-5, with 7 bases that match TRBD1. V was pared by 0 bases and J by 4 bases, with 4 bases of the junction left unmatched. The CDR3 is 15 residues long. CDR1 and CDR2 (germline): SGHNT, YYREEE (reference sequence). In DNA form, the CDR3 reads TGTGCCAGCAGCTTGGGGACAGGCCGGAATCAGCCCCAGCATTTT. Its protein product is CASSLGTGRNQPQHF.

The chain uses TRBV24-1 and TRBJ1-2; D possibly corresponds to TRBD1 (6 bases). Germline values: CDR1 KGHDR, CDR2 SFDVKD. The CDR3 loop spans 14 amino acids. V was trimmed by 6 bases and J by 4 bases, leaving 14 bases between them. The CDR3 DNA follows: TGTGCCACCAGTCCTACCGACAGGACCTATGGCTACACCTTC. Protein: CATSPTDRTYGYTF.

The CDR3 DNA reads as TGTGCCAGCAGCTTAAGCAGGGACACTGAAGCTTTCTTT. Translation gives CASSLSRDTEAFF. The V and J genes are TRBV7-3 and TRBJ1-1; D possibly corresponds to TRBD1 (5 bases). The CDR3 totals 13 residues. Germline CDR1 reads SGHTA; CDR2 reads FQGTGA. V was pared by 1 base and J by 3 bases, with 6 bases between. Full variable domain (remainder filled in from reference TRBV7-3 and TRBJ1-1): GAGVSQTPSNKVTEKGKYVELRCDPISGHTALYWYRQSLGQGPEFLIYFQGTGAADDSGLPNDRFFAVRPEGSVSTLKIQRTERGDSAVYLCASSLSRDTEAFFGQGTRLTVV.

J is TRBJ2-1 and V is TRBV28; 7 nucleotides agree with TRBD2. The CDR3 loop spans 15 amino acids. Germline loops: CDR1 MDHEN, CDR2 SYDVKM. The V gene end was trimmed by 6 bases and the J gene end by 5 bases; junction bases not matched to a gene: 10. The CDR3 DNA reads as TGTGCCAGCAGCCAAGGCGGGAGTAGTGACAATGAGCAGTTCTTC. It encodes CASSQGGSSDNEQFF.

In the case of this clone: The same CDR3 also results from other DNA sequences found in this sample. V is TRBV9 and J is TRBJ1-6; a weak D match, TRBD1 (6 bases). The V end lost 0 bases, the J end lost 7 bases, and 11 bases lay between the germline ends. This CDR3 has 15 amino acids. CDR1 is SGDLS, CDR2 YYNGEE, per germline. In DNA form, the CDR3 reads TGTGCCAGCAGCGTAGAGGGGGGGCGAAATTCACCCCTCCACTTT. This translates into CASSVEGGRNSPLHF.

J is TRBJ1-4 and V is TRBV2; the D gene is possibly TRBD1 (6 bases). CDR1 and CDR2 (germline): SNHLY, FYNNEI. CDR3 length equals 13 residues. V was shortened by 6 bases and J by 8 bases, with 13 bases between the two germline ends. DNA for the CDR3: TGTGCCAGCAGCCCCAGGGGTTGGGAAAAACTGTTTTTT. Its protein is CASSPRGWEKLFF.

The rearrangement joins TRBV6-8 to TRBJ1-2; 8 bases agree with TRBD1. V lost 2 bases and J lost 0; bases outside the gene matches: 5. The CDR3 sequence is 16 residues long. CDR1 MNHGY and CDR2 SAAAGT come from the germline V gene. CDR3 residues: CASSYRGQGPNYGYTF. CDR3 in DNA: TGTGCCAGCAGTTACAGAGGACAGGGACCTAACTATGGCTACACCTTC.